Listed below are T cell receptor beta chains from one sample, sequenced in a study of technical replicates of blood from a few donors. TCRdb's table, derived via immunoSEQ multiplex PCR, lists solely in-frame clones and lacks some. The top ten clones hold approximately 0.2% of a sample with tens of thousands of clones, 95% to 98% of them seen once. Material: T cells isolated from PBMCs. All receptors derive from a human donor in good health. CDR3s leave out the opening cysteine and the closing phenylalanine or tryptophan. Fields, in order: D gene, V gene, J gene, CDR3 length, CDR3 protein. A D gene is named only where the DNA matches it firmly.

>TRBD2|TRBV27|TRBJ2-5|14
ASSSWTSGRVETQY
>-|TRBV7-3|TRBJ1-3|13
ASSLTGSLGNTIY
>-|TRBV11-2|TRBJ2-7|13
ASSYREPGVYEQY
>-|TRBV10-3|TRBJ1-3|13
AISEIVTVGNTIY
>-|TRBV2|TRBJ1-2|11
ASIGGSNYGYT
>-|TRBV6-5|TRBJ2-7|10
ASRSRGNEQY
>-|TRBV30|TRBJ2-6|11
AWKSTGANVLT
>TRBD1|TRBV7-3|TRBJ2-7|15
ASSFIPRGQGAYEQY
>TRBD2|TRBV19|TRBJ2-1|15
ASSIDLGTKGINEQF
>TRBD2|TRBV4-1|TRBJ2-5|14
ASSQATAGALETQY
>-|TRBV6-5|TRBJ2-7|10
ASSRGSYEQY
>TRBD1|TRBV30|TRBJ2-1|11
AWAFGTGFEQF
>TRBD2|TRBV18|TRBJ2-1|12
ASSPIRGGDEQF
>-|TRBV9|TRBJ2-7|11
ASSVESAHEQY
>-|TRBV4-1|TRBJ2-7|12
ASSHGAGPYEQY